Shown below are 24 T cell receptor beta chains from a single sample sequenced in a study of Ad26.COV2.S vaccination and SARS-CoV-2 variants. The treatment here: 15 to 20 received Ad26.COV2.S at low or high dose, single or two shots; about five received placebo; per-sample allocation not given. Vaccine and placebo recipients were sampled on day 63 after the first injection. Repertoires were generated with immunoSEQ multiplex PCR, while TCRdb's copy carries only in-frame clones and drops some. The sample contains 410,000 or so clones, about nine tenths of which appear only once. Specimen: peripheral blood, collected in a trial of Ad26.COV2.S vaccine versus placebo. These receptors came from a person between 18 and 65 years old who received the Ad26.COV2.S COVID-19 vaccine or a placebo.

This clone was counted only a few times. The chain carries TRBV7-9 and TRBJ1-4, with D unclear. Germline V gene data show CDR1 as SEHNR and CDR2 as FQNEAQ (reference sequence). This CDR3 has 14 amino acids. Deletions cut 3 bases from V and 0 bases from J, with 5 bases between. CDR3 in amino acids: CASSFITTNEKLFF. Here the CDR3 DNA reads TGTGCCAGCAGCTTTATTACAACTAATGAAAAACTGTTTTTT.

The sample holds one count of this clone. The chain couples TRBV6-1 to TRBJ2-2; 7 nucleotides align to TRBD2. The germline V gene has CDR1 MNHNS and CDR2 SASEGT. The CDR3 totals 16 residues. V gave up 4 bases and J gave up 0 bases; unmatched junction bases: 5. CDR3 in amino acids: CASSVAGGSNTGELFF. CDR3 in DNA: TGTGCCAGCAGTGTGGCCGGGGGGTCGAACACCGGGGAGCTGTTTTTT.

The V gene is TRBV7-9, the J gene TRBJ1-1; D perhaps matches TRBD1 (5 bases). Trimming took 5 bases from V and 6 from J, leaving 10 bases between them. Germline V gives CDR1 SEHNR, CDR2 FQNEAQ (reference sequence). The CDR3 length is 12 residues. CDR3 loop: CASSPAGAEAFF. The CDR3 nucleotides read TGTGCCAGCAGCCCGGCGGGGGCTGAAGCTTTCTTT. Combining the CDR3 with reference TRBV7-9 and TRBJ1-1 gives the whole variable domain DTGVSQNPRHKITKRGQNVTFRCDPISEHNRLYWYRQTLGQGPEFLTYFQNEAQLEKSRLLSDRFSAERPKGSFSTLEIQRTEQGDSAMYLCASSPAGAEAFFGQGTRLTVV.

CDR3 loop: CATWGSAGEQYF. The CDR3 bases are TGTGCCACCTGGGGGTCCGCGGGTGAGCAGTACTTC. The rearrangement uses TRBV6-6 and TRBJ2-7, with D perhaps TRBD1 or TRBD2 (5 bases each). The CDR3 length is 12 residues. V lost 10 bases to trimming and J lost 7 bases, with 17 bases between them. Germline CDR1 reads MNHNY; CDR2 reads SVGAGI (reference sequence).

The gene calls are TRBV4-1 and TRBJ2-7; D uncertain. The V gene lost 1 base and the J gene lost 3 bases, with 22 bases spanning the gap. CDR1 is MGHRA and CDR2 is YSYEKL in the germline V gene. CDR3 size: 18 residues. The DNA of the CDR3 is TGCGCCAGCAGCCAAGTCGCCCCACCAATCCCTGCAGGCTACGAGCAGTACTTC. Its translation is CASSQVAPPIPAGYEQYF.

This chain uses TRBV10-3 with TRBJ1-1; D call uncertain. This CDR3 is 11 amino acids long. Per the germline V gene, CDR1 is ENHRY and CDR2 is SYGVKD. The V and J ends lost 3 bases and 4 bases respectively, with 3 bases between them. CDR3 in DNA: TGTGCCATCAGTGAACGCACTGAAGCTTTCTTT. As protein: CAISERTEAFF.

This chain uses TRBV7-2 with TRBJ1-6; unclear D gene. In germline, CDR1 is SGHTA, CDR2 FQGNSA. The CDR3 has 16 amino acids. The germline V and J ends were trimmed by 4 bases and 5 bases, with 15 bases remaining between them. Here the CDR3 reads CASSCTPRLNNSPLHF. In nucleotides, the CDR3 is TGTGCCAGCAGCTGTACTCCAAGACTGAATAATTCACCCCTCCACTTT.

The chain combines TRBV30 with TRBJ1-3; maybe TRBD1 (5 bases). Between the trimmed V and J ends, which lost 1 base and 5 bases, there was a span of 9 bases. Germline lookup yields CDR1 GTSNPN and CDR2 SVGIG (reference sequence). This CDR3 is built from 13 residues. The CDR3 loop reads CAWSDQGRNTIYF. CDR3 sequence (DNA): TGTGCCTGGAGTGACCAGGGCAGAAACACCATATATTTT. Full variable domain (remainder filled in from reference TRBV30 and TRBJ1-3): SQTIHQWPATLVQPVGSPLSLECTVEGTSNPNLYWYRQAAGRGLQLLFYSVGIGQISSEVPQNLSASRPQDRQFILSSKKLLLSDSGFYLCAWSDQGRNTIYFGEGSWLTVV.

There are a few counts of this clone. V is TRBV6-5 and J is TRBJ1-1; D remains unclear. V lost 10 bases and J 5 bases, leaving 17 bases between the germline ends. The CDR3 contains 13 residues. Per the germline V gene, CDR1 is MNHEY and CDR2 is SVGAGI. CDR3 DNA: TGTGCCACCCATAAAACGTGGGTTACTGAAGCTTTCTTT. Translated: CATHKTWVTEAFF.

This clone occurred once. This chain uses TRBV3-1 (or the pseudogene TRBV3-2) with TRBJ1-1; 7 nucleotides line up with TRBD1. V lost 0 bases, J lost 11 bases, and 3 bases stayed unmatched. This CDR3 contains 12 residues. Germline loops: CDR1 LGHDT, CDR2 YNNKEL (reference sequence). The CDR3 bases are TGTGCCAGCAGCCAAGATACAGGGGTGGCTTTCTTT. It codes for CASSQDTGVAFF.

The rearrangement links TRBV27 to TRBJ2-7; 11 bases are shared with TRBD1. This CDR3 comprises 13 residues. The V gene's germline CDR1 is MNHEY and CDR2 SMNVEV (reference sequence). The ends lost 7 bases at V and 4 bases at J; junction bases unmatched: 3. The CDR3 region is CASTGTGGYEQYF. The CDR3 nucleotides are TGTGCCAGCACTGGGACAGGGGGTTACGAGCAGTACTTC.

V gene TRBV28 combines with J gene TRBJ2-3; D is possibly TRBD1 (6 bases). The V end was cut by 7 bases, the J end by 5 bases, with 19 bases between. The V gene's germline CDR1 is MDHEN and CDR2 SYDVKM. The CDR3 has 15 residues. Here the CDR3 reads CASTPRARGGDTQYF. The CDR3 coding sequence is TGTGCCAGCACCCCCCGCGCCAGGGGCGGAGATACGCAGTATTTT.

Comments on this clone: Other nucleotide sequences in the sample specify the same CDR3. V is TRBV7-6 and J is TRBJ2-1, with TRBD2 identical over 11 bases. This CDR3 region has 16 residues. Germline V gives CDR1 SGHVS, CDR2 FNYEAQ. V was pared by 2 bases and J by 4 bases, with 4 bases of the junction left unmatched. CDR3 nucleotides: TGTGCCAGCAGCTTATTAGCGGGGGGGTCGTACAATGAGCAGTTCTTC. It codes for CASSLLAGGSYNEQFF.

The chain employs TRBV7-2 and TRBJ2-7; D is perhaps TRBD1 (5 bases). The germline gives CDR1 SGHTA, CDR2 FQGNSA. This CDR3 comprises 14 residues. The V and J ends lost 3 bases and 1 base respectively, with 10 bases between them. The CDR3 region has the DNA TGTGCCAGCAGCTTGGGGCCGGGTTCCTACGAGCAGTACTTC. Translated: CASSLGPGSYEQYF.

This rearrangement joins TRBV19 to TRBJ1-2, with 10 bases identical to TRBD1. V was clipped by 10 bases and J by 3 bases; unmatched bases: 11. Germline CDR1 and CDR2: LNHDA and SQIVND (reference sequence). This CDR3 is 15 amino acids long. The CDR3 DNA reads TGTGCCACTTCCGGGACAGGGGTTTTGGACTATGGCTACACCTTC. It is translated as CATSGTGVLDYGYTF.

J is TRBJ2-3 and V is TRBV6-2 or TRBV6-3; D remains ambiguous. This CDR3 is built from 14 residues. Germline loops: CDR1 MNHEY, CDR2 SVGEGT. Trimming shortened V by 2 bases and J by 4 bases, and 10 bases separated the two germline ends. The CDR3 is CASSYPPQPDTQYF. DNA for the CDR3: TGTGCCAGCAGTTACCCCCCACAGCCAGATACGCAGTATTTT.

In DNA, the CDR3 is TGTGCCAGCAGGGGACAGGGCCCCAATCAGCCCCAGCATTTT. Translating gives CASRGQGPNQPQHF. The V gene is TRBV27, the J gene TRBJ1-5; TRBD1 matches 9 bases. Germline V gene lookup returns CDR1 MNHEY and CDR2 SMNVEV (reference sequence). The CDR3 runs to 14 residues. V dropped 6 bases and J dropped 3; count of bases not matched to a gene: 3.

This sequence joins TRBV5-8 and TRBJ1-5; D unclear. The CDR3 is made up of 15 amino acids. Per germline, CDR1 SGHTS and CDR2 YDEGEE. The ends were cut back, 0 bases at V and 0 bases at J, with 7 bases in the middle. The CDR3 DNA sequence: TGTGCCAGCAGCTTGGCGGGGAATAGCAATCAGCCCCAGCATTTT. Its protein product is CASSLAGNSNQPQHF.

This rearrangement joins TRBV5-4 to TRBJ1-1, with D uncertain. The CDR3 extends over 14 amino acids. V lost 2 bases to trimming and J lost 4 bases, with 12 bases between them. Germline V gene data show CDR1 as SGHNT and CDR2 as YYREEE (reference sequence). In nucleotides, the CDR3 is TGTGCCAGCAGCTTTATGGGCCGGAGCACTGAAGCTTTCTTT. Protein sequence: CASSFMGRSTEAFF.

V gene TRBV19 combines with J gene TRBJ1-1, with D hard to call. Deletions cut 1 base from V and 3 bases from J, with 6 bases between. In germline, CDR1 is LNHDA, CDR2 SQIVND (reference sequence). The CDR3 sequence is 13 residues long. CDR3 nucleotides: TGTGCCAGTAGTATAGGTCTTTACACTGAAGCTTTCTTT. Translation: CASSIGLYTEAFF.

The rearrangement uses TRBV10-2 and TRBJ2-3, with 13 bases matching TRBD2. This CDR3 is 16 amino acids long. Germline-derived CDR1 and CDR2 are WSHSY and SAAADI. The trim removed 6 bases at V and 3 bases at J, leaving 6 bases unmatched. The CDR3 DNA is TGCGCCAGCAGATCTACTAGCGGGGGGGCAACAGATACGCAGTATTTT. Its translation is CASRSTSGGATDTQYF.

The V call is TRBV5-6, the J call TRBJ2-5; either TRBD1 or TRBD2 may supply D (6 bases each). V lost 7 bases to trimming and J lost 5 bases, with 15 bases between them. Germline V lookup: CDR1 SGHDT, CDR2 YYEEEE. The CDR3 covers 13 residues. The CDR3 loop reads CASRDFGGETQYF. In DNA, the CDR3 is TGTGCCAGCCGGGACTTCGGGGGCGAGACCCAGTACTTC.

V and J are TRBV18 and TRBJ2-1, with D maybe TRBD2 (7 bases). Trimming pared 6 bases from V and 1 base from J, leaving 16 bases between. The CDR3 is made up of 16 amino acids. Per the germline V gene, CDR1 is KGHSH and CDR2 is LQKENI. The CDR3 spells CASSSRAGASYNEQFF. The CDR3 coding sequence is TGTGCCAGCTCCTCAAGGGCGGGGGCTTCCTACAATGAGCAGTTCTTC.

V gene TRBV7-9 combines with J gene TRBJ2-2, with D unresolved. V was pared by 2 bases and J by 0 bases, with 7 bases between. Per germline, CDR1 SEHNR and CDR2 FQNEAQ (reference sequence). The CDR3 is made up of 15 amino acids. This CDR3 is CASSLQNTNTGELFF. The CDR3 DNA reads TGTGCCAGCAGCTTACAGAATACGAACACCGGGGAGCTGTTTTTT.